This T cell receptor beta chain was identified in a study of radiation and T cells in renal cell carcinoma. This clone occurred a few times. Sequencing used immunoSEQ multiplex PCR; TCRdb keeps in-frame clones, though not all of them. The sample has 97,000 or so clones, around 80% seen once. The CDR3 is 12 amino acids. CDR1 is WNHNN, CDR2 SYGVQD, per germline (reference sequence). V lost 5 bases to trimming and J lost 4 bases, with 8 bases between them. Time point described: blood 4 weeks post-SBRT, at nephrectomy. Documented treatment: 15 Gy SBRT to primary tumor, nephrectomy 4 weeks later. Blood was sampled at baseline, 2 weeks and 4 weeks after SBRT.

Sequenced material: blood, taken from a patient whose treatment included radiotherapy and nephrectomy. This clonotype was sampled from a man aged 55-75 years with renal cell carcinoma. V gene TRBV10-1 combines with J gene TRBJ1-1; D remains unclear. The CDR3 nucleotides read TGCGCCAGCAGTCCCGGGGTCACTGAAGCTTTCTTT. It encodes CASSPGVTEAFF.